A selection of T cell receptor gamma chains follows, all from one sample in a study of Vδ1+ human thymocytes. TCRdb reapplied CATT to the multiplex PCR reads. Altogether tens of thousands of gamma-chain clones are present, 20% being singletons, with the ten largest covering around 1.9%. The sample consisted of Vdelta1+ gamma-delta thymocytes from the thymus. Receptors were obtained from a girl less than two years old who had congenital heart surgery. Both conserved end residues are part of each CDR3. Clone size is not always given. Where it is, it says once, few, many or a class for expanded clones.

v_gene	abundance	j_gene	CDR3aa	CDR3nt
TRGV8	NA	TRGJ1/TRGJ2	CATWLALYKKLF	TGTGCCACCTGGCTAGCGCTTTATAAGAAACTCTTT
TRGV4	NA	TRGJ1/TRGJ2	CATWDGDNYKKLF	TGTGCCACCTGGGACGGCGACAATTATAAGAAACTCTTT
TRGV5	few	TRGJP2	CATWDGPPLSSDWIKTF	TGTGCCACCTGGGACGGGCCGCCGTTGAGTAGTGATTGGATCAAGACGTTT
TRGV4	NA	TRGJ1/TRGJ2	CATWDGLQKKLF	TGTGCCACCTGGGATGGGCTACAGAAGAAACTCTTT
TRGV9	NA	TRGJ1/TRGJ2	CALWEKVRYKKLF	TGTGCCTTGTGGGAGAAGGTAAGATATAAGAAACTCTTT
TRGV4	few	TRGJ1/TRGJ2	CATWDELGVYKKLF	TGTGCCACCTGGGATGAGCTAGGTGTGTATAAGAAACTCTTT
TRGV9	NA	TRGJP1	CALWEVLSNSTGWFKIF	TGTGCCTTGTGGGAGGTGCTATCTAATAGCACTGGTTGGTTCAAGATATTT
TRGV2	NA	TRGJ1/TRGJ2	CATWDGGALYKKLF	TGTGCCACCTGGGACGGTGGGGCATTGTATAAGAAACTCTTT
TRGV9	NA	TRGJ1/TRGJ2	CALWSFYYKKLF	TGTGCCTTGTGGTCCTTTTATTATAAGAAACTCTTT
TRGV4	NA	TRGJ1/TRGJ2	CATWDADLLGLF	TGTGCCACCTGGGATGCGGACCTTCTCGGACTCTTT
TRGV2	NA	TRGJ1/TRGJ2	CATWDSSNYKKLF	TGTGCCACCTGGGACTCTAGTAATTATAAGAAACTCTTT
TRGV4	few	TRGJ1/TRGJ2	CATWGPDGPCYKKLF	TGTGCCACCTGGGGTCCTGACGGACCGTGCTATAAGAAACTCTTT
TRGV9	few	TRGJ1/TRGJ2	CALWEVELF	TGTGCCTTGTGGGAGGTTGAACTCTTT
TRGV3	NA	TRGJ1/TRGJ2	CATWGRLKLF	TGTGCCACCTGGGGCAGGTTGAAACTCTTT
TRGV2	NA	TRGJ1/TRGJ2	CATWDGPGGYKKLF	TGTGCCACCTGGGACGGGCCCGGGGGCTATAAGAAACTCTTT
TRGV5	NA	TRGJ1/TRGJ2	CATWDSPRGYKKLF	TGTGCCACCTGGGACAGCCCACGGGGATATAAGAAACTCTTT
TRGV4	NA	TRGJ1/TRGJ2	CATWGGDNYKKLF	TGTGCCACCTGGGGGGGAGATAACTATAAGAAACTCTTT
TRGV2	NA	TRGJ1/TRGJ2	CATWDGNVGDYKKLF	TGTGCCACCTGGGACGGAAACGTAGGGGATTATAAGAAACTCTTT
TRGV4	few	TRGJ1/TRGJ2	CATWDGPGKLF	TGTGCCACCTGGGATGGGCCAGGGAAACTCTTT
TRGV2	few	TRGJ1/TRGJ2	CATWDMRNYYKKLF	TGTGCCACCTGGGATATGAGGAATTATTATAAGAAACTCTTT
TRGV9	few	TRGJ1/TRGJ2	CALWEVGEYYKKLF	TGTGCCTTGTGGGAGGTCGGGGAGTATTATAAGAAACTCTTT
TRGV3	NA	TRGJP2	CATWDRPCGDWIKTF	TGTGCCACCTGGGACAGGCCATGCGGTGATTGGATCAAGACGTTT
TRGV2	few	TRGJ1/TRGJ2	CATWDGLSGLRKLF	TGTGCCACCTGGGACGGGCTTTCTGGGCTACGCAAGCTCTTT